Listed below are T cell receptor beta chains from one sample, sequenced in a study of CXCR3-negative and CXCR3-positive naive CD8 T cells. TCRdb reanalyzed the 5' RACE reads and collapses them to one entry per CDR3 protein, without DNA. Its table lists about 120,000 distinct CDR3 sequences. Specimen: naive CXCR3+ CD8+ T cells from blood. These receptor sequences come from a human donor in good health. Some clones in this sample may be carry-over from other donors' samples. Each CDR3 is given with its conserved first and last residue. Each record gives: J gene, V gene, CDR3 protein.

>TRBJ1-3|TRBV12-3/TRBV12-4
CASSLSGADPGNTIYF
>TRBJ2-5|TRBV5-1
CASSLGSYQETQYF
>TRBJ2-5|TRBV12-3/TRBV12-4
CASSPLDRGRETQYF
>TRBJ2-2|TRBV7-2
CASNSFGLMNTGELFF
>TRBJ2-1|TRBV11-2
CASSDTSLGYNEQFF
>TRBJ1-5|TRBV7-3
CATPRTDSGNQPQHF
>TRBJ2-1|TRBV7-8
CASSPLPYNEQFF
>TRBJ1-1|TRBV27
CASSLLVGMNTEAFF
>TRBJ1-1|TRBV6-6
CASSQGISTEAFF
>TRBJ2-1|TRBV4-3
CASSQVRDRGSYNEQFF
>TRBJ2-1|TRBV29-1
CSVGRQGWDEQFF
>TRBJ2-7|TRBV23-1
CASSLWGRQGIYEQYF
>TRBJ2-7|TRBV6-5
CASSGHEEAYEQYF
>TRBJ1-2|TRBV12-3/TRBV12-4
CASSAIVDRGYTF
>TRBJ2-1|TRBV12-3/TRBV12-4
CASSLGLSNEQFF
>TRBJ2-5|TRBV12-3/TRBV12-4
CASSYSGGQETQYF
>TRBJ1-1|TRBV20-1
CSASSFGQLTEAFF
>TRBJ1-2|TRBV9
CASSPRDSHRVTF
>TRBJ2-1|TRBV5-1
CASSLAAGTYNEQFF
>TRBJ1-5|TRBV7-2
CASSPGDNQPQHF
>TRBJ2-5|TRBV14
CASSQVDETQYF
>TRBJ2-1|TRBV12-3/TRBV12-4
CASSSSSPGQSKQFF
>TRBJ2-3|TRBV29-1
CSVVTGDITDTQYF
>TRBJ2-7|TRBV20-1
CSARVSSPSYEQYF
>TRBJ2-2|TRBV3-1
CASSQVAGAWQGASPGELFF
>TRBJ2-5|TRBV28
CASSSRGPVTQYF
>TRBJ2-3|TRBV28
CASSLPPHSSTDTQYF
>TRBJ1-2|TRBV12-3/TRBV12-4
CASSNIVTYGYTF
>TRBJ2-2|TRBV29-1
CSVVQGANTGELFF
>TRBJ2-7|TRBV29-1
CSAVGGLSREQYF
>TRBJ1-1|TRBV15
CATSAKDGGTGTEAFF
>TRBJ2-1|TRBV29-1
CSVGGRSRNEQFF
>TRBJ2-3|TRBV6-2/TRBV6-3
CASSSGHSTDTQYF
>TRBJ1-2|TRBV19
CASSPSVNYGYTF
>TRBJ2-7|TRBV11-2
CASSFGTGGEQYF
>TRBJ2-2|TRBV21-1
CASSKGTENTGELFF
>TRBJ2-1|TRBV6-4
CASSEGTRGYEQFF
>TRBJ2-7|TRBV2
CASSASDGYEQYF
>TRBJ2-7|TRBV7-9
CASSSQGLVFGEQYF
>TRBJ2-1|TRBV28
CATREASYNEQFF
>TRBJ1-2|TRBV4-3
CASSQDGEQGAYGYTF